This TCR beta chain was obtained from a study of human T cells and chemical hapten exposure. V lost 2 bases to trimming and J lost 5 bases; unmatched junction nucleotides: 4. Germline values: CDR1 GTSNPN, CDR2 SVGIG (reference sequence). This CDR3 has 14 residues. Time point described: patch test 1, 2 weeks after DPC sensitization. The treatment was: therapeutic diphenylcyclopropenone sensitization with weekly scalp DPC. Points from the study as a whole: As patch test score rose, PT1 expanded TCR counts tended to rise as well.

The library put unique molecular identifiers onto individual cDNA molecules. A single record per CDR3 protein comes from TCRdb applying MiXCR to the RACE reads. The repertoire consists of around 99,000 distinct CDR3 sequences, with 9.5% to 15% occurring once and the leading ten covering 2% to 2.5%. This clonotype was seen a few times. The antigen remains undetermined. The chain joins TRBV30 to TRBJ1-1; TRBD1 agrees at 11 bases. The source material was whole blood, sampled in connection with sensitization to the hapten diphenylcyclopropenone (DPC). The TCR originated in a woman aged 40 to 49 with alopecia areata. Some clones in this sample may be carry-over from other donors' samples. CDR3 loop: CAWSRGQGATEAFF. Here the CDR3 DNA reads TGTGCCTGGAGTCGTGGACAGGGGGCAACTGAAGCTTTCTTT.